This T cell receptor beta chain comes out of a study of shared clonotypes between healthy human individuals. About the study: Per-donor plates numbered three CD4 naive, three CD4 memory, two CD8 naive and one CD8 memory. Study-wide results and caveats: Only blood was sampled; tissue repertoires likely differ.

This CDR3 region has 13 residues. The J segment lost 6 bases and the V segment lost 6 bases, leaving 5 bases of the junction unmatched. Germline V CDR1 and CDR2: SGHAT, FQNNGV. CD45RA+ naive and CD45RA-negative memory subsets were separated from CD4+ cells. Note on this clone: Antigen unknown.

Measured with immunoSEQ multiplex PCR; TCRdb has only the in-frame clones, and not every one. The table shows over a million clones, with around 98.5% occurring only once. The TCR originated in a man younger than 45 in good health. Sequences were obtained from naive CD4+ T cells sorted from blood. The subset was: CD45RA+ positively selected. The gene calls are TRBV11-2 and TRBJ2-1, with TRBD1 matching over 7 bases. The CDR3 reads CASRLDRPNEQFF. The CDR3 DNA follows: TGTGCCAGCAGATTGGACAGGCCCAATGAGCAGTTCTTC.